This TCR beta chain originates from a study of T cell repertoires in cytomegalovirus infection. The study, taken as a whole, reports: Dominant in the ex vivo response were TCR beta clonotypes restricted by HLA-C and specific for CMV.

In its sample, this clonotype was seen a few times. Its target is not known. V shed 4 bases and J shed 3 bases, with 10 bases lying between them. The CDR3 runs to 14 residues. Germline assignment: CDR1 SEHNR and CDR2 FQNEAQ (reference sequence). Using its own MiXCR run on the reads, TCRdb lists one record per CDR3 protein. Here the sample spans approximately 200,000 distinct CDR3 sequences, 28% being singletons. Sequencing was performed on PBMCs. The sequence was obtained from a human donor in good health (CMV status not recorded). Some clones in this sample may be carry-over from other donors' samples. The J gene is TRBJ1-5, the V gene TRBV7-9; possible D gene TRBD1, 5 bases. The DNA of the CDR3 is TGTGCCAGCAGCTCCGACAGTGACAATCAGCCCCAGCATTTT. This sequence encodes CASSSDSDNQPQHF.